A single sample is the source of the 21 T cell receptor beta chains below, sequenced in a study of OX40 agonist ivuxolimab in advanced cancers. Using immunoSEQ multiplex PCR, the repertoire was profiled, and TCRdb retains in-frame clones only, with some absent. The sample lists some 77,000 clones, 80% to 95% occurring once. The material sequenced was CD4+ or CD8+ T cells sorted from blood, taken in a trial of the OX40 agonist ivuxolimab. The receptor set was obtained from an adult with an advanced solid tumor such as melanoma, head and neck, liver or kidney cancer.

The DNA for the CDR3 is TGTGCCAGCAGTCCGGGACTAGCGGGAGTTAGAGAGACCCAGTACTTC. It specifies CASSPGLAGVRETQYF. The V and J genes are TRBV28 and TRBJ2-5; 14 positions match TRBD2. The CDR3 extends over 16 amino acids. The ends lost 5 bases at V and 4 bases at J; junction bases unmatched: 6. The germline V gene has CDR1 MDHEN and CDR2 SYDVKM.

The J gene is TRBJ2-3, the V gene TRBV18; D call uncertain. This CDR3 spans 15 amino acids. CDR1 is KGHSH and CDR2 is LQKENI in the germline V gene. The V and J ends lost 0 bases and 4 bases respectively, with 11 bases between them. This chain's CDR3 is CASSPPVLGPDTQYF. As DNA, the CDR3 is TGTGCCAGCTCACCACCGGTCCTGGGCCCAGATACGCAGTATTTT.

DNA of the CDR3: TGTGCCAGCAGCTTGTCTGGTTCGGGCAGTTCTAACTATGGCTACACCTTC. This codes for CASSLSGSGSSNYGYTF. The rearrangement uses TRBV5-5 and TRBJ1-2; unclear D gene. CDR3 length equals 17 residues. The germline V and J ends were trimmed by 1 base and 0 bases, with 16 bases remaining between them. Germline CDR1 SGHKS, CDR2 YYEKEE (reference sequence).

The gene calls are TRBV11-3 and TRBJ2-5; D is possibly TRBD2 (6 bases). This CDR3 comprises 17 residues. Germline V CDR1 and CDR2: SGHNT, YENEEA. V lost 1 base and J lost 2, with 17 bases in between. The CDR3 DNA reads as TGTGCCAGCAGCTTAGGGAGCGGTCAACGGGGGCAAGAGACCCAGTACTTC. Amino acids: CASSLGSGQRGQETQYF.

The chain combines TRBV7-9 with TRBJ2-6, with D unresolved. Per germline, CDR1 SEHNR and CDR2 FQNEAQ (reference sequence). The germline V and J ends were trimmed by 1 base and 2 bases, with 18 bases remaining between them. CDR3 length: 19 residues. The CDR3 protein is CASSLVSGPGRTGANVLTF. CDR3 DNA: TGTGCCAGCAGCTTAGTTTCTGGGCCAGGCCGAACTGGGGCCAACGTCCTGACTTTC.

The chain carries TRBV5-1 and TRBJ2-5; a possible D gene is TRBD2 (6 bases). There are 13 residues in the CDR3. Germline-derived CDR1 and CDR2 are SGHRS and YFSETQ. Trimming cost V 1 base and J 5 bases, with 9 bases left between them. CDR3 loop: CASSLTSLETQYF. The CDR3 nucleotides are TGCGCCAGCAGCTTGACTAGCTTGGAGACCCAGTACTTC.

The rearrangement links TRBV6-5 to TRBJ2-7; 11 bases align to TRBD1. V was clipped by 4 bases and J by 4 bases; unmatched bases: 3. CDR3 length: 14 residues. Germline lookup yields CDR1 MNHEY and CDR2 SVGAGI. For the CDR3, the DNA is TGTGCCAGCAGTTCGGACAGGGGGCTGTACGAGCAGTACTTC. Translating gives CASSSDRGLYEQYF.

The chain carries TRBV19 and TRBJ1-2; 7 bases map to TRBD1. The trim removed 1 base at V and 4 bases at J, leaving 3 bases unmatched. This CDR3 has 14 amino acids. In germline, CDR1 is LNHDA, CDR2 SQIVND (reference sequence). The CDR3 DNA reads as TGTGCCAGTAGTATAGGGACAGGCGGCTATGGCTACACCTTC. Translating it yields CASSIGTGGYGYTF.

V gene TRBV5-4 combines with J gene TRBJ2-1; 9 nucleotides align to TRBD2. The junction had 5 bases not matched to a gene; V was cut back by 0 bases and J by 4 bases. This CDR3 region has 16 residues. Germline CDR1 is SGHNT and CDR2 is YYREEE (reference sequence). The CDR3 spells CASSLAGGRGYNEQFF. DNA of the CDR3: TGTGCCAGCAGCTTGGCCGGCGGGAGGGGATACAATGAGCAGTTCTTC.

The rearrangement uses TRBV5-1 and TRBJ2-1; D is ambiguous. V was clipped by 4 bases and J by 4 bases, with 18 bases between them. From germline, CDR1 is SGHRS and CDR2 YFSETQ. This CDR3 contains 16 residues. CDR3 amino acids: CASSLDILDLYNEQFF. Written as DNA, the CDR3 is TGCGCCAGCAGCCTTGACATCCTCGACCTTTACAATGAGCAGTTCTTC. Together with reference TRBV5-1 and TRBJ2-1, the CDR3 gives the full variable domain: KAGVTQTPRYLIKTRGQQVTLSCSPISGHRSVSWYQQTPGQGLQFLFEYFSETQRNKGNFPGRFSGRQFSNSRSEMNVSTLELGDSALYLCASSLDILDLYNEQFFGPGTRLTVL.

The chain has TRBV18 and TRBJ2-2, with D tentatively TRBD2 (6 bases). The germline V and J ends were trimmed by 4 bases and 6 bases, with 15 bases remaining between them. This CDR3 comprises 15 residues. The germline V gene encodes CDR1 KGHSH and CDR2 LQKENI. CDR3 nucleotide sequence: TGTGCCAGCTCACGTGTCCAGAGCGGGTCCGGGGAGCTGTTTTTT. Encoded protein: CASSRVQSGSGELFF.

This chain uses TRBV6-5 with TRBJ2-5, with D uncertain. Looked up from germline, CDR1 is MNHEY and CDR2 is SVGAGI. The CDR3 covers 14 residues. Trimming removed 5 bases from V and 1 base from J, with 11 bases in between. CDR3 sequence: CASSRTLTQETQYF. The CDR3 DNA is TGTGCCAGCAGTCGGACCCTAACCCAAGAGACCCAGTACTTC.

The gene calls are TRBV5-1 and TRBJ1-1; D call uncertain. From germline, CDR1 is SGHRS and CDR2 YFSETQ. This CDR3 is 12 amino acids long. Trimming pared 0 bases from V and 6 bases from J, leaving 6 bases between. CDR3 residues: CASSLGESEAFF. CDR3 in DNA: TGCGCCAGCAGCTTGGGGGAATCTGAAGCTTTCTTT.

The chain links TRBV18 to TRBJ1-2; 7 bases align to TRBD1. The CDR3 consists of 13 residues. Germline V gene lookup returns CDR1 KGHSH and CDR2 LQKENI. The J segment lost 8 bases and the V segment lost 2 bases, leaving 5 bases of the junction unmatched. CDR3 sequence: CASSPIQGDGYTF. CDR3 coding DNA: TGTGCCAGCTCACCAATTCAGGGGGACGGCTACACCTTC.

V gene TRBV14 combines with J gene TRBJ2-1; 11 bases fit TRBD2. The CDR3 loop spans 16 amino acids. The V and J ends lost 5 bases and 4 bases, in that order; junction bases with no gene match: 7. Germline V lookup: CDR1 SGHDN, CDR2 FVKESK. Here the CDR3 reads CASSTHLAGGYNEQFF. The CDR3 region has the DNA TGTGCCAGCAGCACGCATCTAGCGGGGGGTTACAATGAGCAGTTCTTC.

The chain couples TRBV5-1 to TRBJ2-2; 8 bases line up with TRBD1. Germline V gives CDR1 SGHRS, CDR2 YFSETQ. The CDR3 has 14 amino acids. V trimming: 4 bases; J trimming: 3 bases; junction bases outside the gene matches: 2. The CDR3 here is CASSPTGDTGELFF. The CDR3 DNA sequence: TGCGCCAGCAGCCCGACAGGGGACACCGGGGAGCTGTTTTTT.

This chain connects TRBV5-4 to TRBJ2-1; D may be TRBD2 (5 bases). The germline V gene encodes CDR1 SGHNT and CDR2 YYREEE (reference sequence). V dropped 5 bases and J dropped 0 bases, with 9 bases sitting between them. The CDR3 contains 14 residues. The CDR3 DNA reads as TGTGCCAGCAGTCGGACTTCCTCCTACAATGAGCAGTTCTTC. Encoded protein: CASSRTSSYNEQFF.

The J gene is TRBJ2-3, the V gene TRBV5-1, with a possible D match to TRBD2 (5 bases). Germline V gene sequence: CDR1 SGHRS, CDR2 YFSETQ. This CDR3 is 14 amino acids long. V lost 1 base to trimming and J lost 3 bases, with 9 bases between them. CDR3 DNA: TGCGCCAGCAGCTTGCAAGCGGAGACAGATACGCAGTATTTT. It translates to CASSLQAETDTQYF.

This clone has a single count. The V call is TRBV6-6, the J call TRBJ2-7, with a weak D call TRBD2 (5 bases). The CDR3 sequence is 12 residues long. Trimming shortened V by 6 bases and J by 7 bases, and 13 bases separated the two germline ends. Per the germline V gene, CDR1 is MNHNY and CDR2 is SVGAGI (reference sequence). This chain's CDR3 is CASSGPRGEQYF. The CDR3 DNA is TGTGCCAGCAGCGGGCCCCGCGGGGAGCAGTACTTC.

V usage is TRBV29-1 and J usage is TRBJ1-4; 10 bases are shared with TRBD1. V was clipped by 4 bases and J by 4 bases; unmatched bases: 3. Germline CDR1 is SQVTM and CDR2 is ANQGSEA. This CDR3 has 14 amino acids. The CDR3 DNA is TGCAGCGTTGTCGGGACAGGGGTTAATGAAAAACTGTTTTTT. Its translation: CSVVGTGVNEKLFF.

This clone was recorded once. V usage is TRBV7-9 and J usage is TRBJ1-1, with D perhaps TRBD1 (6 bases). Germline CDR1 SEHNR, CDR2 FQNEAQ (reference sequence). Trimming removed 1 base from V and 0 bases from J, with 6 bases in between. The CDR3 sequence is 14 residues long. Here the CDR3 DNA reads TGTGCCAGCAGCTTAGGGGGGCTGAACACTGAAGCTTTCTTT. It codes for CASSLGGLNTEAFF.